What follows describes a single T cell receptor (beta chain). It lacks a known antigen. From each donor, a roughly 2.6 ml peripheral blood sample was collected into PAXgene tubes and stored at -80 degrees C. Without any T cell sorting, total RNA was extracted from whole blood using the PAXgene blood miRNA kit on an automated QIAcube. Peripheral blood from monozygotic twin pairs concordant or discordant for inflammatory bowel disease was subjected to deep TCRalpha and TCRbeta repertoire profiling with unique molecular barcoding. Smoking habits were recorded for all twin pairs, with individuals classified as current, former or never smokers. This entry belongs to a study of monozygotic twins with inflammatory bowel disease (dated by TCRdb to 2018 to 2020). Regarding the study in general: A total of 28 monozygotic twin pairs were included in the full study, comprising nine German pairs (four IBD-concordant, five IBD-discordant) and 19 IBD-discordant Danish pairs. Each individual had, on average, about 151 000 unique TCRalpha sequences and 181 000 unique TCRbeta sequences available for analysis. Disease-associated traits were sought mainly through comparisons between IBD patients and their genetically identical healthy co-twins within discordant pairs. Beyond this particular receptor, the publication reports: IBD patients had lower TCRbeta repertoire diversity, measured by the inverse Simpson index, than their healthy co-twins. Because patients received different immunosuppressive treatments, the repertoires may have picked up extra background noise and variability between individuals. Concordant and discordant twins showed no difference in repertoire similarity, possibly because of limited statistical power. No single strong signal or clonotype linked to IBD turned up in the results, so the idea that one exists was not supported. IBD patients shared fewer clonotypes with other individuals than healthy twins did, most markedly in patients showing signs of disease activity. The analysis was unable to tell different T cell subtypes apart.

As encoded in the germline V gene (reference sequence), CDR1 is DFQATT while CDR2 is SNEGSKA. The CDR3 measures 13 amino acids from cysteine to phenylalanine. No DNA accompanies this entry. Library creation used 5' RACE. For each TCR library, approximately 3.5 ug of total RNA was used. For each sample, cDNA synthesis was carried out in eight separate reactions using SMARTScribe reverse transcriptase. During cDNA synthesis, template switching introduced unique molecular identifiers that contained a 6-nucleotide sample barcode. Two nested PCRs of roughly 16 and 10 cycles amplified the TCRalpha and TCRbeta cDNA, and bead purification followed each PCR. Before amplification, the cDNA was treated with uracil DNA-glycosylase and purified using the QIAquick PCR purification kit. In the second PCR, Illumina TruSeq-compatible adapters and sample-specific barcodes were added. Library quality and concentration were checked on TapeStation and Qubit, and libraries were pooled at around 5 ng each. Sequencing of pooled libraries was carried out on an Illumina HiSeq2500 single-index Rapid Run using 2 x 100 bp reads and custom sequencing primers. The study's processing was this. PCR and sequencing errors were corrected by UMI-based consensus assembly using MiGEC version 1.2.6. MiXCR version 2.1.1 was used for V(D)J alignment, clonotype assembly and CDR3 extraction. To normalise gene usage, clonotype sharing and MAIT/NKT TCR abundance, the top 1000, 10 000 and 20 000 clonotypes in each sample were analysed. Diversity was computed as the inverse Simpson index with the vegan R package after downsampling to 27 000 UMIs. Paired Mann-Whitney U tests were applied to discordant twin pairs, and Benjamini-Hochberg correction was used for multiple testing. TCRdb reprocessed the sequencing reads and holds a single record per CDR3 protein sequence, with no DNA. These V and J calls derive from TCRdb rather than the authors' analysis. This sample's clone table shows around 370,000 distinct CDR3 sequences. Of the sample, about 2.5% falls within the top ten clones.

The TCR originated in a human donor with ulcerative colitis or Crohn's disease, or a healthy co-twin of an affected twin (not recorded which). The sequencing sample was made of blood. The receptor chain draws on TRBV20-1 and TRBJ2-3. The CDR3 protein: CSAGRGSTDTQYF.